This T cell receptor beta chain was retrieved from a study of blood T cell repertoires in COVID-19. Whole-study context: Italy, Spain and the United States were the sources of the convalescent and acute COVID-19 samples. Sources were T cells, B-cell-depleted T cells, or PBMCs; the material itself was cDNA or gDNA.

V dropped 6 bases and J dropped 7; count of bases not matched to a gene: 5. This CDR3 is built from 13 residues. There are a few counts of this clone. Authors' processing steps: Amplification with reference gene primers provided the estimates of nucleated cell counts. Repertoires were generated with immunoSEQ multiplex PCR, while TCRdb's copy carries only in-frame clones and drops some. The V and J calls and clone size come from that table; D and trimming were worked out from the DNA. The sample consists of 220,000 or so clones, approximately 77% of them appearing once. This clonotype was obtained from a woman at least 80 years old with acute or convalescent COVID-19. This sequence joins TRBV12-3 or TRBV12-4 and TRBJ1-2; the match to TRBD1 covers 10 bases. What was sequenced was peripheral blood. The CDR3 DNA follows: TGTGCCAGCAGGTGGACAGGGGGGGCTGGCTACACCTTC. Translated, it gives CASRWTGGAGYTF.